This T cell receptor beta chain was retrieved from a study of cytomegalovirus exposure and HLA in healthy donors. The junction had 0 bases not matched to a gene; V was cut back by 1 base and J by 1 base. CDR1 is MNHNS, CDR2 SASEGT, per germline. The CDR3 spans 15 residues. It was with 60 Vbeta and 13 Jbeta primers that the PCR ran. Sequencing was performed with immunoSEQ multiplex PCR; in TCRdb, only in-frame clones are kept and a portion is missing. The sample contains under 150,000 clones, 8.9% of which appear only once. The sample comprised PBMCs. The clonotype originates from a woman aged 40 to 55 in good health and CMV-seropositive. The V call is TRBV6-1, the J call TRBJ2-1, with TRBD1 identical over 8 bases. The CDR3: CASSEGTGSYNEQFF. The CDR3 nucleotides are TGTGCCAGCAGTGAAGGGACAGGGTCCTACAATGAGCAGTTCTTC.